The 13 T cell receptor beta chains given below trace back to one sample, sequenced in a study of CD8 T cells in Susac syndrome. The authors reverse transcribed about 0.5 to 1 ug RNA with random hexamers. TCRdb recomputed calls from the immunoSEQ multiplex PCR reads with MiXCR, one row per CDR3 protein. The sample consists of approximately 190,000 distinct CDR3 sequences, 91% of them appearing once. The specimen sequenced was CD4+ T cells from PBMCs. These receptors were collected from a human donor with Susac syndrome.

The chain has TRBV2 and TRBJ2-5; D call uncertain. This CDR3 spans 11 amino acids. The ends were cut back, 6 bases at V and 5 bases at J, with 7 bases in the middle. Germline assignment: CDR1 SNHLY and CDR2 FYNNEI. The CDR3 DNA reads as TGTGCCAGCAGGTTTGGGGAGACCCAGTACTTC. As protein: CASRFGETQYF.

V is TRBV5-1 and J is TRBJ2-5, with TRBD1 identical over 10 bases. The CDR3 is made up of 14 amino acids. The V gene's germline CDR1 is SGHRS and CDR2 YFSETQ. The trim removed 4 bases at V and 3 bases at J, leaving 3 bases unmatched. DNA for the CDR3: TGCGCCAGCAGCACGGGACAGGGGAAAGAGACCCAGTACTTC. This translates into CASSTGQGKETQYF.

This rearrangement joins TRBV20-1 to TRBJ2-1; 7 bases map to TRBD2. Germline lookup yields CDR1 DFQATT and CDR2 SNEGSKA (reference sequence). The J segment lost 8 bases and the V segment lost 3 bases, leaving 7 bases of the junction unmatched. The length of the CDR3 is 13 residues. This CDR3 reads CSARKLATDEQFF. The CDR3 region has the DNA TGCAGTGCTAGGAAACTAGCGACAGATGAGCAGTTCTTC.

The gene calls are TRBV6-2 or TRBV6-3 and TRBJ1-1, with unresolved D. The V and J ends lost 6 bases and 4 bases respectively, with 24 bases between them. Looked up from germline, CDR1 is MNHEY and CDR2 is SVGEGT. CDR3 length: 17 residues. CDR3 sequence reads: CASSRTVRLSLGTEAFF. In DNA form, the CDR3 reads TGTGCCAGCAGCCGCACAGTACGACTGTCCCTAGGCACTGAAGCTTTCTTT.

The CDR3 reads CASSSFFRGVTYNEQFF. The CDR3 DNA sequence: TGTGCCAGCAGTTCCTTCTTTCGGGGGGTAACCTACAATGAGCAGTTCTTC. V gene TRBV11-2 combines with J gene TRBJ2-1; 7 bases line up with TRBD2. The germline V gene has CDR1 SGHAT and CDR2 FQNNGV. Unmatched junction bases numbered 13, after V lost 6 bases and J lost 2 bases. The CDR3 sequence is 17 residues long.

This chain links TRBV29-1 with TRBJ2-1; 7 bases map to TRBD2. J gave up 8 bases and V 2 bases, and 18 bases lay outside the gene matches. This CDR3 has 17 amino acids. The germline V gene has CDR1 SQVTM and CDR2 ANQGSEA. The CDR3 nucleotides read TGCAGCGTTGAACCCCTTGGGGAGGGAACCGCCTTTGATGAGCAGTTCTTC. It is translated as CSVEPLGEGTAFDEQFF.

J is TRBJ1-2 and V is TRBV7-8; no clear D. Between the trimmed V and J ends, which lost 0 bases and 6 bases, there was a span of 5 bases. The CDR3 totals 12 residues. Looked up from germline, CDR1 is SGHVS and CDR2 is FQNEAQ. DNA of the CDR3: TGTGCCAGCAGCTTAGCCGGAAATGGCTACACCTTC. It is translated as CASSLAGNGYTF.

J is TRBJ2-7 and V is TRBV2, with 7 bases identical to TRBD2. The V gene end was trimmed by 4 bases and the J gene end by 3 bases; junction bases not matched to a gene: 9. Germline V CDR1 and CDR2: SNHLY, FYNNEI. This CDR3 comprises 15 residues. In DNA form, the CDR3 reads TGTGCCAGCAGTGTACGAGCGGGGTCACTCTACGAGCAGTACTTC. This gives the protein CASSVRAGSLYEQYF.

CDR3 coding DNA: TGTGCCAGCAGTCCTCAACTTTACACCGTAGGGGTCACCGGGGAGCTGTTTTTT. Its protein is CASSPQLYTVGVTGELFF. The J gene is TRBJ2-2, the V gene TRBV6-1, with D tentatively TRBD1 (5 bases). Germline loops: CDR1 MNHNS, CDR2 SASEGT. V lost 5 bases and J lost 4, with 23 bases in between. CDR3 size: 18 residues.

The chain recombines TRBV18 with TRBJ1-3; maybe TRBD1 (5 bases). CDR1 and CDR2 from the germline V gene are KGHSH and LQKENI. The CDR3 length is 14 residues. Deletions cut 6 bases from V and 2 bases from J, with 11 bases between. The CDR3 protein is CASSIGAPGNTIYF. For the CDR3, the DNA is TGTGCCAGCTCGATTGGGGCACCTGGAAACACCATATATTTT.

V usage is TRBV11-2 and J usage is TRBJ2-1; D remains ambiguous. The V end was cut by 1 base, the J end by 4 bases, with 14 bases between. The CDR3 consists of 16 residues. Germline V gives CDR1 SGHAT, CDR2 FQNNGV. CDR3 DNA sequence: TGTGCCAGCAGCTTAGTATACCGCTTGGAGTACAATGAGCAGTTCTTC. Residues: CASSLVYRLEYNEQFF.

This sequence joins TRBV20-1 and TRBJ2-1; 10 nucleotides line up with TRBD2. Germline V gene data show CDR1 as DFQATT and CDR2 as SNEGSKA (reference sequence). V lost 5 bases and J lost 6; bases outside the gene matches: 10. The CDR3 covers 15 residues. The CDR3 region is CSALSALAGVNEQFF. The CDR3 DNA is TGCAGTGCTCTCAGCGCTCTAGCGGGAGTCAATGAGCAGTTCTTC.

Written as DNA, the CDR3 is TGTGCCAGCAGTGCCCGACGGCCAAGCTCCTACAATGAGCAGTTCTTC. This codes for CASSARRPSSYNEQFF. The genes are TRBV2 and TRBJ2-1; no clear D. The CDR3 loop spans 16 amino acids. Germline-derived CDR1 and CDR2 are SNHLY and FYNNEI. With 4 bases removed from V and 0 bases from J, the gap between germline ends came to 13 bases.